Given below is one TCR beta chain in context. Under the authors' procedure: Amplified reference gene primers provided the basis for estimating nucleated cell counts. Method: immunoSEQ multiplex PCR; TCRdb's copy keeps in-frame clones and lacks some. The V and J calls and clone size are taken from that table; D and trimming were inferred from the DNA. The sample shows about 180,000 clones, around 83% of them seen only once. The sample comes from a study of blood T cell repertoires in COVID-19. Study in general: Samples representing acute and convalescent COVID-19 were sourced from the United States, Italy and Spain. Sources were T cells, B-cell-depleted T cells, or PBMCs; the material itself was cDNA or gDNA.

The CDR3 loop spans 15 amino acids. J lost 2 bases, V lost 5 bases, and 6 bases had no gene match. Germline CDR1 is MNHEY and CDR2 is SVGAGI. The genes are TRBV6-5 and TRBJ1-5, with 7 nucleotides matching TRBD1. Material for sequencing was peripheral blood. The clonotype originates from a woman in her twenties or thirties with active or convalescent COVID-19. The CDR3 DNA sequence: TGTGCCAGCAGTCGCTCCGGGACAGGCAATCAGCCCCAGCATTTT. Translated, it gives CASSRSGTGNQPQHF.